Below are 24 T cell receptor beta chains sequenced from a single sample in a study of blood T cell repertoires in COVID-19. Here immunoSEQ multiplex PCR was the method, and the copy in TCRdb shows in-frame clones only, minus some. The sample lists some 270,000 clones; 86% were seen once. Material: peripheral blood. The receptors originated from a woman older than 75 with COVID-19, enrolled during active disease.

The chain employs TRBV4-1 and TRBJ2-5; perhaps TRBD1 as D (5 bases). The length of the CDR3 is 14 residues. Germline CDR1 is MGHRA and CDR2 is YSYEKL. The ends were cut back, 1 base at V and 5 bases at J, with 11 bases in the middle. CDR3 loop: CASSQGVGPETQYF. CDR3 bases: TGCGCCAGCAGCCAAGGTGTGGGGCCGGAGACCCAGTACTTC.

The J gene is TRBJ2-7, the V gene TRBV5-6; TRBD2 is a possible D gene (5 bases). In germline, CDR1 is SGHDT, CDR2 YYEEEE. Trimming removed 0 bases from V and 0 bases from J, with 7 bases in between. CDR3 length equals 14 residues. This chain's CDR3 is CASSLGGSSYEQYV. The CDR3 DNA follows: TGTGCCAGCAGCTTGGGAGGGAGCTCCTACGAGCAGTACGTC.

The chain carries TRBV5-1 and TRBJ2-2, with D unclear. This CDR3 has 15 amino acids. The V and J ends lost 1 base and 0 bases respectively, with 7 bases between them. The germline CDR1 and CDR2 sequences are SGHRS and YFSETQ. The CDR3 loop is CASSLTVPNTGELFF. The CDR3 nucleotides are TGCGCCAGCAGCTTGACAGTACCGAACACCGGGGAGCTGTTTTTT. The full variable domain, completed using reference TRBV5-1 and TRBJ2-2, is KAGVTQTPRYLIKTRGQQVTLSCSPISGHRSVSWYQQTPGQGLQFLFEYFSETQRNKGNFPGRFSGRQFSNSRSEMNVSTLELGDSALYLCASSLTVPNTGELFFGEGSRLTVL.

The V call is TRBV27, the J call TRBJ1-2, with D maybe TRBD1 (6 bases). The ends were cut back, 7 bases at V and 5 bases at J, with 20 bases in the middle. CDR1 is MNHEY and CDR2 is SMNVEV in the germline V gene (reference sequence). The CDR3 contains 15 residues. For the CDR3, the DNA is TGTGCCAGCACCCCCAGGGGCAGTATAACTTATGGCTACACCTTC. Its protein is CASTPRGSITYGYTF.

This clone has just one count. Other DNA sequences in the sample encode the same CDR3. CDR3 sequence (DNA): TGTGCCAGCAGCTTAACCGGGGGCTACACCTTC. Amino acid sequence: CASSLTGGYTF. This chain links TRBV5-8 with TRBJ1-2; D remains ambiguous. Per the germline V gene, CDR1 is SGHTS and CDR2 is YDEGEE. Trimming pared 2 bases from V and 8 bases from J, leaving 7 bases between. CDR3 length: 11 amino acids.

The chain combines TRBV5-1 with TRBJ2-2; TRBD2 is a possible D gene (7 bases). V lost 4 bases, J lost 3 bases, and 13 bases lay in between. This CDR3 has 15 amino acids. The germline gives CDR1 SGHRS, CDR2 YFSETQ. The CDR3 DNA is TGCGCCAGCAGCAGGGGGGGCCCCGACACCGGGGAGCTGTTTTTT. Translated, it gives CASSRGGPDTGELFF.

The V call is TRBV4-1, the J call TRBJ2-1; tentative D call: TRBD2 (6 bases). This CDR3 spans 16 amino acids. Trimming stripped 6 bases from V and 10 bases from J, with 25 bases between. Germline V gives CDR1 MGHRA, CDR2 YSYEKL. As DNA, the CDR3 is TGCGCCAGCAGGCGAATACCGGGACTCCCTTCTGAGGAGCAGTTCTTC. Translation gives CASRRIPGLPSEEQFF.

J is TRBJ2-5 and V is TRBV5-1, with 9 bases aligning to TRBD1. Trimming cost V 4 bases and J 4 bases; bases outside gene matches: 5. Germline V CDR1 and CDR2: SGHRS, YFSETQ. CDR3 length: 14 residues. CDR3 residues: CASSPGTGRETQYF. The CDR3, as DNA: TGCGCCAGCAGCCCAGGGACAGGGAGAGAGACCCAGTACTTC.

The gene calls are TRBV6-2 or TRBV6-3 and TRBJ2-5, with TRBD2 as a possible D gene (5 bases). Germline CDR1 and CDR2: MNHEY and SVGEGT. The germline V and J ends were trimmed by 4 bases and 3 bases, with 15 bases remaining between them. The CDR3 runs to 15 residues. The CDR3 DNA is TGTGCCAGCAGTTCCCACTTGACCGGGAAAGAGACCCAGTACTTC. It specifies CASSSHLTGKETQYF.

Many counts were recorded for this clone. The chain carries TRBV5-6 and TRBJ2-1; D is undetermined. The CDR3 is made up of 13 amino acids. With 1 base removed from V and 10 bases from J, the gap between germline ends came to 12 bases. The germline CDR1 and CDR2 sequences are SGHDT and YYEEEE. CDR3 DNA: TGTGCCAGCAGCTTGTTTAGGAGTGGGGAGCAGTTCTTC. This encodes CASSLFRSGEQFF.

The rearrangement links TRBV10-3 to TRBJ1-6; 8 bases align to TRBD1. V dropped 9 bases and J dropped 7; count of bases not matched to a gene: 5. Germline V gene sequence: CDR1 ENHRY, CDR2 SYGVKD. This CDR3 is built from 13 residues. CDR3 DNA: TGTGCCATAGGGACAGGCGAAAATTCACCCCTCCACTTT. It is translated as CAIGTGENSPLHF.

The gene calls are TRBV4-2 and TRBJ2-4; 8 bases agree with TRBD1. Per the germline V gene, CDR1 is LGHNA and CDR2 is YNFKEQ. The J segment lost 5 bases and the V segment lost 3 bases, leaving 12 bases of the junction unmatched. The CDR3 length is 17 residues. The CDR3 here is CASSQVGQGGDQNIQYF. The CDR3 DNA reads TGTGCCAGCAGCCAGGTCGGACAGGGAGGCGACCAAAACATTCAGTACTTC.

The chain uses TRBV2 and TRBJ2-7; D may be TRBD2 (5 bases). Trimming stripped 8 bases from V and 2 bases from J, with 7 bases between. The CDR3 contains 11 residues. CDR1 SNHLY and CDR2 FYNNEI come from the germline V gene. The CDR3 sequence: CASAGAYEQYV. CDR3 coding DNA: TGTGCCAGCGCCGGGGCCTACGAGCAGTACGTC.

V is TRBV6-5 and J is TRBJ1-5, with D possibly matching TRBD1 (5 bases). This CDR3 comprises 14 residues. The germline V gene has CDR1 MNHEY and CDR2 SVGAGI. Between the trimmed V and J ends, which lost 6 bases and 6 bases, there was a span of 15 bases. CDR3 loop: CASSPQRGFQPQHF. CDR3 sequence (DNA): TGTGCCAGCAGCCCCCAGCGGGGGTTTCAGCCCCAGCATTTT.

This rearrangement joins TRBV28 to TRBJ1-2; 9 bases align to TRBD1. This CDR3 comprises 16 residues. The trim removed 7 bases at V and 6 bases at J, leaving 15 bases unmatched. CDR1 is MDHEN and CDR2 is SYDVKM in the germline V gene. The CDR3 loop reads CASTSRDRALRNGYTF. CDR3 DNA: TGTGCCAGCACCTCCCGGGACAGGGCTTTGCGCAATGGCTACACCTTC.

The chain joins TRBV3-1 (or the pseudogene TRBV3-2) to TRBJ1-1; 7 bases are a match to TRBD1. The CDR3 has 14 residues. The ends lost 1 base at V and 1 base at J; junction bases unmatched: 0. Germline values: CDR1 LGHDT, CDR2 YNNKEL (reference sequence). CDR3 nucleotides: TGTGCCAGCAGCCAAGCAGGGGGGAACACTGAAGCTTTCTTT. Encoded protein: CASSQAGGNTEAFF.

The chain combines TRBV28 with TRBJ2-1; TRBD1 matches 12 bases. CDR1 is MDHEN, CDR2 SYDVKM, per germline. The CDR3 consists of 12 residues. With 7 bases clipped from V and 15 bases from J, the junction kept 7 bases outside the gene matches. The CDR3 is CASKPGQGAPFF. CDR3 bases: TGTGCCAGCAAGCCGGGACAGGGGGCTCCGTTCTTC.

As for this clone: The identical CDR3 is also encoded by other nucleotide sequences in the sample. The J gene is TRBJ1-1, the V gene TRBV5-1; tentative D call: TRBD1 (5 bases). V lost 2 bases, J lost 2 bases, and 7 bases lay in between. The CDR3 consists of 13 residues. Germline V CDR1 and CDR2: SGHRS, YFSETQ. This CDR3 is CASSFQGNTEAFF. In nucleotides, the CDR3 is TGCGCCAGCAGCTTCCAGGGCAACACTGAAGCTTTCTTT. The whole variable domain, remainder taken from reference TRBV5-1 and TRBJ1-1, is KAGVTQTPRYLIKTRGQQVTLSCSPISGHRSVSWYQQTPGQGLQFLFEYFSETQRNKGNFPGRFSGRQFSNSRSEMNVSTLELGDSALYLCASSFQGNTEAFFGQGTRLTVV.

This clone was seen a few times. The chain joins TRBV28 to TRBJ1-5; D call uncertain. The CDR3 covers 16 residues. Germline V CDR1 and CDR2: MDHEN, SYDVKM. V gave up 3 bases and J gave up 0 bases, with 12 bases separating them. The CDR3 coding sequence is TGTGCCAGCAGTTTTGAGTGGTCCTATAGCAATCAGCCCCAGCATTTT. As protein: CASSFEWSYSNQPQHF.

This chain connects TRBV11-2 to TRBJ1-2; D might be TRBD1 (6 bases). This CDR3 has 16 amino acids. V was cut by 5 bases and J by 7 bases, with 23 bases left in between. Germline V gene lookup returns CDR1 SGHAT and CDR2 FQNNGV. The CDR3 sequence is CASSRNQGTNVFGYTF. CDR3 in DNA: TGTGCCAGCAGCCGGAACCAAGGGACAAATGTCTTTGGCTACACCTTC.

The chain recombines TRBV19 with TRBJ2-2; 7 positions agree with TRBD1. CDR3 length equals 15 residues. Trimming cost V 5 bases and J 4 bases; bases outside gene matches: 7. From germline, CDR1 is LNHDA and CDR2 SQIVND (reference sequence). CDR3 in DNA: TGTGCCAGTAGTCCGGACAGGTTGGGCACCGGGGAGCTGTTTTTT. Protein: CASSPDRLGTGELFF.

CDR3 loop: CASMGLGNTIYF. CDR3 in DNA: TGTGCCAGTATGGGCCTGGGAAACACCATATATTTT. The chain combines TRBV19 with TRBJ1-3; D unclear. The ends were cut back, 7 bases at V and 4 bases at J, with 8 bases in the middle. Germline V gives CDR1 LNHDA, CDR2 SQIVND (reference sequence). CDR3 length equals 12 residues.

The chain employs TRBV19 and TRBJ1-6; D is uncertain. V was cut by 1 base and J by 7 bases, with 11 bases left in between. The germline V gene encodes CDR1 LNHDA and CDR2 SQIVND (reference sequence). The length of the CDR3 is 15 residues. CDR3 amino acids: CASSIGDITNSPLHF. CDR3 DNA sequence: TGTGCCAGTAGTATAGGTGACATTACAAATTCACCCCTCCACTTT. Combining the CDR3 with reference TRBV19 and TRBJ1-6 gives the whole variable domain DGGITQSPKYLFRKEGQNVTLSCEQNLNHDAMYWYRQDPGQGLRLIYYSQIVNDFQKGDIAEGYSVSREKKESFPLTVTSAQKNPTAFYLCASSIGDITNSPLHFGNGTRLTVT.

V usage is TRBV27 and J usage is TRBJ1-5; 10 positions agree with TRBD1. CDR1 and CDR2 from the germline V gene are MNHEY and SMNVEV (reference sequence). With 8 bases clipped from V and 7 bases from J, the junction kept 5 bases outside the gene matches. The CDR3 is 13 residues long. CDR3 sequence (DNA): TGTGCCAGCGGGACAGGGGAGTTACAGCCCCAGCATTTT. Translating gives CASGTGELQPQHF.